This TCR beta chain was retrieved from a study of blood T cell repertoires in COVID-19 (dated by TCRdb to about 2020). About the full investigation: Samples from collaborators originated in the United States, Italy and Spain and spanned both the acute and convalescent phases of COVID-19. The material from the prospective study consisted of cDNA or gDNA derived from T cells, B-cell-depleted T cells, or PBMCs. Deeply sampled blood TCRbeta repertoires from subjects exposed to, actively infected with, or recovered from COVID-19 were included in the dataset. The repertoires were released in a freely available public database meant as a resource for research on the immune response to SARS-CoV-2. Samples were obtained from the ongoing ImmuneRACE study (first 160 participants) and from about 1,300 subjects provided by 6 global collaborators. The sample metadata nearly always contained a de-identified subject ID, COVID-19 status, age in years and sex. Where available, HLA class I and class II types were taken from metadata supplied by the sample provider and were not determined by assay-based typing. General conclusions and limits of the study: Clinical and demographic metadata were provided uncurated, with the amount varying by source and participant.

The immunoSEQ Assay, a bias-controlled multiplex PCR, was used to amplify TCRbeta CDR3 regions from genomic DNA. Per the source publication's procedure: The number of nucleated cells in each sample was estimated by amplification of reference gene primers within the assay. To quantify the absolute abundance of each unique TCRbeta CDR3 rearrangement, sequence reads were collapsed and filtered. Productive Simpson clonality was computed per sample as the square root of Simpson's diversity index over productive rearrangements. Entries here come from immuneACCESS through TCRdb and include only in-frame sequences with V and J called. Some clones fail to appear in such tables; in the studies checked, an unresolved V gene covers under half of the shortfall, and the cause of the remainder is unknown. D and trimming come from the DNA, and the V and J calls and clone size come from that table. The sample table records 250,000 to 300,000 clones; under 90% of these occur just once. The ten largest make up under 2.5% of the sample.

Concerning this clone itself: What antigen it recognizes has not been identified. No much larger clone is present one base from it, and per-base qualities are unavailable.

The collaborating institutions used their own protocols to collect whole blood in K2EDTA tubes. For TCRbeta analysis, collaborators shipped samples in one of three forms: frozen whole blood, isolated PBMCs, or DNA extracted from either of those sample types. The receptor was derived from a man in his fifties or sixties with acute or convalescent COVID-19. The source material was peripheral blood.

The bases read TGTGCCAGCAGCCATTACACTTCAGGGATTACTAACTATGGCTACACCTTC. Translated, it gives CASSHYTSGITNYGYTF. The chain is made from TRBV14 and TRBJ1-2; the best D guess is TRBD1, with 5 bases matching. Reading the germline V gene gives CDR1 SGHDN and CDR2 FVKESK. The V end loses 3 bases and the J end loses 0 bases, and a stretch of 17 bases separates them. Reading from cysteine to phenylalanine, the CDR3 counts 17 amino acids. Here the CDR3 DNA is all that survives: 51 bases in frame from base 1. The full variable domain, completed from the reference TRBV14 and TRBJ1-2 proteins outside the CDR3, reads EAGVTQFPSHSVIEKGQTVTLRCDPISGHDNLYWYRRVMGKEIKFLLHFVKESKQDESGMPNNRFLAERTGGTYSTLKVQPAELEDSGVYFCASSHYTSGITNYGYTFGSGTRLTVV.